This T cell receptor beta chain derives from a study of cytomegalovirus exposure and HLA in healthy donors (dated by TCRdb to about 2017). About the investigation overall: According to an earlier analysis of 587 of the donors, 200 million or so T cells yielded 120 million or so unique TCR beta sequences and about 300 Gb of sequence data. HLA typing included class I and class II loci at four-digit resolution. Donor age, sex, ethnicity and CMV serostatus were compiled alongside the repertoire data. In a later analysis, previously published TCR beta repertoires from hundreds of donors were re-analyzed and high-resolution HLA genotyping was added so that TCR occurrence patterns could be studied. The aim of the study was to test whether cataloging public T cell receptors could identify signatures of past pathogen exposure. Every repertoire in the discovery cohort had been generated on one and the same sequencing platform. A separate validation cohort of 100 to 150 different subjects was used in addition to the approximately 610-subject first cohort. Rather than using new phenotypic data, the later analysis identified candidate immune exposures from TCR beta sequences and from how often those sequences occurred across donors. Four to six DR-DQ haplotypes were handled as single units for association and clustering, since linkage in the cohort was strong. The number of donors typed differed by locus, with about 620-630 for A, B, C, DRB1 and DQB1, over 500 for DQA1, about 610 for DPA1, and roughly 450 for DPB1. An earlier analysis of around 640 of the donors used high-throughput TCR beta sequencing to judge whether each TCR beta V gene segment behaved as functional or pseudogenic. Of the roughly 400 genotyped donors, roughly 85% fell in the genetic ancestry cluster associated with self-reported Caucasian donors. On average, roughly 200,000 unique TCR beta nucleotide sequences were sequenced per donor among 398 genotyped donors of the cohort, with around 19% of those sequences being non-productive. An early release covering roughly 640 HLA-typed donors comprised roughly 300 gigabases of sequencing data and 85 million to 100 million unique TCR sequences. High-throughput TCR immunosequencing, statistical association of individual TCRs with disease status, and machine learning were combined to predict cytomegalovirus infection status. Using immunosequencing, the study profiled T cell repertoires from fewer than 700 subjects and related those repertoires to cytomegalovirus serostatus. In a later genetic analysis, genome-wide SNP genotypes for about three fifths of the roughly 670 donors were used, and that subset was treated as a discovery cohort.

The cohort consisted of some 670 healthy bone marrow donors. Cohort members were all nominally healthy when sampled, although unrecorded immune exposures were likely present. The donor tested CMV seronegative and was one of the 352 seronegative cohort members. Each donor provided a peripheral blood sample, and peripheral blood mononuclear cells were used for TCR beta sequencing. The Qiagen DNeasy Blood Extraction Kit was used to extract genomic DNA from the blood cell samples. Study-wide conclusions, independent of this receptor: In vitro tests confirmed that a few of the cytomegalovirus-associated TCR beta chains recognize cytomegalovirus antigens. The earlier analysis of a few hundred of the donors excluded roughly 16 rarely observed V segments, including chromosome 9 orphons, because counts were too low. An earlier analysis of approximately 570 of the donors showed that most TCR beta V segments appeared in productive rearrangements either about 87% or about 30% of the time, which broadly matched IMGT annotations. When HLA alleles, especially DR and DQ, strongly co-occurred, attributing TCR associations to individual alleles was difficult. In a later genetic analysis, fewer N-insertions in productive TCRs were reported among donors in an Asian-associated ancestry cluster than the roughly 700-donor mean. An association between a missense DCLRE1C variant and V-gene and J-gene trimming of TCR beta chains was found in a later genetic analysis and replicated in an independent cohort. A later analysis found that HLA-associated TCR beta chains were more clonally expanded and had lower generation probabilities than equally common non-associated chains. While some public TCRs were present in many individuals, most TCR sequences turned up only very rarely across donors. The classifier was reported to diagnose cytomegalovirus status with high specificity and sensitivity in both the original cohort and the validation cohort. Because HLA typing was missing for some donors at each locus, association tests included only the typed subset. The sequencing pipeline was judged likely to have produced a cluster of highly shared sequence variants as a technical artifact. A further reported finding was that TCR beta sequences accurately predicted the HLA-A and HLA-B alleles for most subjects in the first cohort. Presence/absence analyses assumed roughly uniform sequencing depth across donors, an assumption that may not hold. This cohort had only TCR beta chains sequenced, and the lack of alpha or paired-chain data limited which features could be detected. At a false discovery rate of 0.05, a later analysis linked about 16,000 TCR beta sequences to specific HLA alleles. The 87-base-pair reads could not distinguish some IMGT-functional V segments, including TRBV6-2 and TRBV6-3, so those segments were excluded. Several of the top co-occurrence clusters appeared to be linked to parvovirus B19, influenza, CMV and Epstein-Barr virus, according to a later analysis. The only immune exposure information available for the cohort was CMV serostatus. In the study, 164 TCR beta chains were listed as associated with cytomegalovirus. Linkage disequilibrium might explain the correlated functional status among segregating V segments, but an unknown experimental factor could not be ruled out. A later analysis found that most CMV-associated TCR beta chains appeared HLA-restricted, with HLA associations seemingly driven largely by CMV exposure. The authors suggested that the approach could potentially be generalized to other disease states and immunological phenotypes. According to a later analysis, TCR association rates differed among HLA loci, with DRB1 alleles showing the most associated TCRs and HLA-C alleles showing the fewest.

The library was prepared using the immunoSEQ multiplex PCR assay. A mixture of 60 forward primers for TCR Vbeta segments and 13 reverse primers for TCR Jbeta segments was used in the multiplex PCR. The CDR3 region of rearranged TCR beta genes was amplified from genomic DNA by a multiplex PCR assay. On the Illumina HiSeq System, the amplified TCR beta libraries were sequenced as 87-base-pair reads. As for the original processing: In a later analysis, tens of millions of unique TCR beta chains were counted across the 650 to 750 repertoires, and around 11 million of these chains were shared by at least two donors. Raw reads were error-corrected and collapsed into unique sequences by a nearest-neighbor algorithm in which closely related sequences were merged to remove PCR and sequencing errors. CDR3 sequences were aligned to IMGT reference sequences to assign V, D and J gene segments. For a sequence to be retained, a match of at least six nucleotides was required to both a V gene segment and a J gene segment. A rearrangement was called productive if the CDR3 had no stop codons and remained in frame with V and J, and every other rearrangement was called non-productive. Following IMGT convention, CDR3 was defined as the stretch from the second conserved V-encoded cysteine up to the conserved J-encoded phenylalanine. The earlier analysis of some 580 of the donors excluded any sequence lacking an unambiguous match to a single V gene segment. An earlier analysis of about 600 of the donors called V segments functional above 56.7% productive rearrangements and segregating when the between-donor standard deviation exceeded 5%. A statistical classification framework was developed to diagnose cytomegalovirus status using the catalog of TCR beta chain sequences. V and J gene assignment, in a later analysis, came from comparing TCR nucleotide sequences with IMGT/GENE-DB human TR gene sequences. A later analysis assigned CDR3 sequences and most-parsimonious VDJ recombination scenarios with the TCRdist pipeline. In a later analysis, each TCR beta chain was defined by its CDR3 amino acid sequence together with its V-gene family, and reads lacking a unique V-gene family were excluded. A later analysis removed 592 highly shared, low-generation-probability nucleotide sequences to deal with suspected cross-contamination and a sequencing artifact. For each public chain, a later analysis derived a clonal expansion index from normalized ranks of inferred template counts within each repertoire. In a later analysis, generation probabilities were computed using a VDJ recombination model fitted to out-of-frame rearrangements, and the results were checked against IGoR. Hypergeometric tests were used in a later analysis to score TCR-TCR, TCR-HLA and TCR-CMV co-occurrence, with a repertoire-size bias correction applied to the TCR pairs. A later analysis estimated false discovery rates by permuting HLA or CMV assignments 20 times. In a later analysis, co-occurring TCRs were grouped with DBSCAN, and TCRdist sequence similarity was added when clustering was performed within HLA-allele-positive subsets. For co-occurrence clustering, repertoires with fewer than 30,000 or more than 120,000 public chains were excluded, along with five repertoires with anomalous nucleotide sharing. This is the immuneACCESS table as TCRdb keeps it, with only in-frame sequences that have V and J called. A part of the clones is gone; compared with another copy, unresolved V genes explain less than half, and the rest is unexplained. V, J and clone size are those of that table, while D and trimming were read from the DNA. A total of about 200,000 clones appear in this sample, around four fifths of them only once. Less than 4.5% of the sample comes from the top ten.

Cut back by 6 bases and 1 base, the V and J ends lie 11 bases apart. From the germline V gene, CDR1 is WSHSY and CDR2 is SAAADI. The CDR3, from cysteine to phenylalanine, totals 14 residues. Only the CDR3 DNA is retained, 42 bases long and in frame from the first base. There are a few counts of this clone. Its antigen remains unidentified. Within one base of it there is no much larger clone, and no base qualities were kept. This chain is built from TRBV10-2 and TRBJ2-3, and the D gene may be TRBD1, 5 bases matching. Sequenced sample: PBMCs. The source is a male donor in good health and CMV-seronegative. The DNA is as follows: TGCGCCAGCAGGCAGGGTATCGGCACAGATACGCAGTATTTT. This sequence encodes CASRQGIGTDTQYF.